The rows below give T cell receptor beta chains drawn from one sample of a study of CD8+ T cells in alopecia areata. This table comes from immunoSEQ multiplex PCR, and its TCRdb copy is limited to in-frame clones, with some not included. The table shows 150,000 or so clones, with about 71% occurring only once. The material was CD4+ T cells sorted from blood, obtained at week 4, from a patient treated with tofacitinib. All receptors come from a human donor with alopecia areata. Both conserved end residues are part of each CDR3. Fields, in order: J gene, V gene, D gene, clone size, CDR3 DNA, CDR3 protein. A D gene is named only where the DNA matches it firmly. Clone size is given for some rows only: seen once, a few or many times, or a class if the clone is expanded.

J: TRBJ2-4
V: TRBV5-6
D: .
size: .
DNA: TGTGCCAGCAGCCGAAACGATGGGACTCACGCCAAAAACATTCAGTACTTC
CDR3: CASSRNDGTHAKNIQYF

J: TRBJ2-2
V: TRBV6-5
D: .
size: .
DNA: TGTGCCAGCAGTTACTCTAGGGGGGGGCCCGCCGGGGAGCTGTTTTTT
CDR3: CASSYSRGGPAGELFF

J: TRBJ1-2
V: TRBV5-1
D: .
size: .
DNA: TGCGCCAGCAGCTCACAGGGTTTCTATGGCTACACCTTC
CDR3: CASSSQGFYGYTF

J: TRBJ2-3
V: TRBV7-2
D: TRBD1
size: .
DNA: TGTGCCAGCAGCCAGGGGACAGTCGGAAATACGCAGTATTTT
CDR3: CASSQGTVGNTQYF

J: TRBJ1-1
V: TRBV20-1
D: .
size: .
DNA: TGCAGTGCTTACCCGGGGCTTGAAGCTTTCTTT
CDR3: CSAYPGLEAFF

J: TRBJ1-1
V: TRBV5-1
D: .
size: .
DNA: TGCGCCAGCAGCTTAGGGGGAATGAACACTGAAGCTTTCTTT
CDR3: CASSLGGMNTEAFF

J: TRBJ2-4
V: TRBV10-3
D: TRBD1
size: .
DNA: TGTGCCATCAGTGGGACAGGGTACAACATTCAGTACTTC
CDR3: CAISGTGYNIQYF

J: TRBJ1-3
V: TRBV5-1
D: .
size: .
DNA: TGCGCCAGCAGCTTGGAAGCACAGGGATCGTCTGGAAACACCATATATTTT
CDR3: CASSLEAQGSSGNTIYF

J: TRBJ1-1
V: TRBV5-1
D: .
size: .
DNA: TGCGCCAGCAGCTTGGCTGGGGGAGGCACTGAAGCTTTCTTT
CDR3: CASSLAGGGTEAFF

J: TRBJ1-3
V: TRBV29-1
D: TRBD1
size: .
DNA: TGCAGCGCCATGACAGGGGGCGCCTCTGGAAACACCATATATTTT
CDR3: CSAMTGGASGNTIYF

J: TRBJ2-1
V: TRBV30
D: .
size: .
DNA: TGTGCCTGGAGTGGGGACTCACCCTTATACAATGAGCAGTTCTTC
CDR3: CAWSGDSPLYNEQFF

J: TRBJ2-5
V: TRBV11-2
D: TRBD2
size: .
DNA: TGTGCCAGCAGCCCCTCTCCGGGAGCGGGGGGGGCCCAGTACTTC
CDR3: CASSPSPGAGGAQYF

J: TRBJ1-2
V: TRBV5-6
D: TRBD1
size: .
DNA: TGTGCCAGCGTCCGTCCCGGGACAGGGGGCAGGGGCTACACCTTC
CDR3: CASVRPGTGGRGYTF

J: TRBJ2-2
V: TRBV30
D: .
size: .
DNA: TGTGCCTGGAGTGACACCGGGGAGCTGTTTTTT
CDR3: CAWSDTGELFF

J: TRBJ2-2
V: TRBV29-1
D: .
size: .
DNA: TGCAGCGTTGTCAGGGGCCAGAACACCGGGGAGCTGTTTTTT
CDR3: CSVVRGQNTGELFF

J: TRBJ2-3
V: TRBV10-3
D: .
size: .
DNA: TGTGCCATCAGTGAGTCCGGGACTAGCACAGATACGCAGTATTTT
CDR3: CAISESGTSTDTQYF

J: TRBJ2-3
V: TRBV4-2
D: .
size: .
DNA: TGTGCCAGCAGCCGTCCGGTTGAAGATACGCAGTATTTT
CDR3: CASSRPVEDTQYF

J: TRBJ1-1
V: TRBV18
D: .
size: .
DNA: TGTGCCAGCTCCCCTACCACCCTCGGAATCATGAACACTGAAGCTTTCTTT
CDR3: CASSPTTLGIMNTEAFF

J: TRBJ1-6
V: TRBV9
D: .
size: .
DNA: TGTGCCAGCAGCGTAGGTGGAGCAAATTCACCCCTCCACTTT
CDR3: CASSVGGANSPLHF

J: TRBJ2-6
V: TRBV7-8
D: .
size: .
DNA: TGTGCCAGCAGCTTAGTTGGACTTGATTTCTCTGGGGCCAACGTCCTGACTTTC
CDR3: CASSLVGLDFSGANVLTF

J: TRBJ2-5
V: TRBV4-2
D: TRBD1
size: .
DNA: TGTGCCAGCAGCCAAGATCGACAGGGATGGGAGGAGACCCAGTACTTC
CDR3: CASSQDRQGWEETQYF

J: TRBJ1-6
V: TRBV5-6
D: .
size: .
DNA: TGTGCCAGCAGCTTGGGTTGGGATCCTGATTCACCCCTCCACTTT
CDR3: CASSLGWDPDSPLHF

J: TRBJ2-5
V: TRBV7-2
D: .
size: few
DNA: TGTGCCAGCAGCTTAACTACGGGGTACCAAGAGACCCAGTACTTC
CDR3: CASSLTTGYQETQYF